The rows below give T cell receptor beta chains drawn from one sample of a study of lymphopenia after photon versus proton radiotherapy. The method was immunoSEQ multiplex PCR; TCRdb's version includes in-frame clones alone and lacks a portion of them. Of tens of thousands of clones in the sample, around 84% are singletons; the top ten hold approximately 10%. Sequencing used peripheral blood, obtained from a patient treated with proton-based radiotherapy. The receptors originated from a woman in her 70s with pancreatic cancer. Some clones in this sample may be carry-over from other donors' samples. The CDR3 runs from the conserved cysteine through the conserved F or W. The D gene is left open where the match is weak. For some rows the clone size is stated as once, few or many, or as a class when expanded; others skip it.

d_gene	abundance	v_gene	len	j_gene	CDR3nt	CDR3aa
TRBD1	-	TRBV19	13	TRBJ1-1	TGTGCCAGTAGTATAAACAGGGGAACTGAAGCTTTCTTT	CASSINRGTEAFF
TRBD2	-	TRBV7-8	14	TRBJ2-1	TGTGCCAGCAGCTTAGGACTAGCGGGGGAGGAGCAGTTCTTC	CASSLGLAGEEQFF
TRBD1	-	TRBV27	14	TRBJ2-2	TGTGCCAGCAGAAGACAGGGCGGCACCGGGGAGCTGTTTTTT	CASRRQGGTGELFF
-	few	TRBV20-1	11	TRBJ1-1	TGCAGTCCCCAGCTGAACACTGAAGCTTTCTTT	CSPQLNTEAFF
-	few	TRBV2	11	TRBJ2-1	TGTGCCAGCTATGGACCCAATGAGCAGTTCTTC	CASYGPNEQFF
-	-	TRBV4-2	15	TRBJ2-3	TGTGCCAGCAGCCAAGACGGGGGTTTGGGAGATACGCAGTATTTT	CASSQDGGLGDTQYF
-	once	TRBV6-6	12	TRBJ1-4	TGTGCCAGCAGTTACTCAACGAGTGAACTGTTTTTT	CASSYSTSELFF
-	-	TRBV5-6	13	TRBJ2-3	TGTGCCTCCTTAGGGCTGCACACAGATACGCAGTATTTT	CASLGLHTDTQYF
TRBD2	few	TRBV6-5	14	TRBJ2-3	TGTGCCAGCAGCCTCGGACTAGCGGGAGATACGCAGTATTTT	CASSLGLAGDTQYF
-	-	TRBV7-2	15	TRBJ1-2	TGTGCCAGCAGCTTAGGGGGGTTAGCTAACTATGGCTACACCTTC	CASSLGGLANYGYTF
TRBD1	-	TRBV29-1	17	TRBJ2-3	TGCAGCGGATCACCCCTTTACGCAGGGGGAAGATCCGATACGCAGTATTTT	CSGSPLYAGGRSDTQYF
-	once	TRBV19	14	TRBJ1-1	TGTGCCAGTAGTGAACTACAGGGTAGCACTGAAGCTTTCTTT	CASSELQGSTEAFF
TRBD2	-	TRBV5-1	16	TRBJ2-3	TGCGCCAGCAGCTTGCTGCTAGCGGGGAACACAGATACGCAGTATTTT	CASSLLLAGNTDTQYF
-	-	TRBV21-1	14	TRBJ2-7	TGTGCCAGCAGCAAAGAGGAGGTATACTACGAGCAGTACTTC	CASSKEEVYYEQYF
-	-	TRBV7-6	13	TRBJ1-1	TGTGCCAGCAGCCCAACGGACGGGTCTGAAGCTTTCTTT	CASSPTDGSEAFF
-	-	TRBV21-1	15	TRBJ2-7	TGTGCCAGCAGCAAAGGGACAGGGGTAACCTACGAGCAGTACTTC	CASSKGTGVTYEQYF
-	few	TRBV19	14	TRBJ2-1	TGTGCCAGTAGTATAGATGAGGGGGTAAATGAGCAGTTCTTC	CASSIDEGVNEQFF
TRBD1	-	TRBV6-5	14	TRBJ1-2	TGTGCCAGCAGCCGGCAGGGGGCAGGGTATGGCTACACCTTC	CASSRQGAGYGYTF
TRBD1	-	TRBV5-1	16	TRBJ1-2	TGCGCCAGCAGCTTAGGACAGGGGGCGTCTTTGGATGGCTACACCTTC	CASSLGQGASLDGYTF
-	-	TRBV27	18	TRBJ1-5	TGTGCCAGCAGTTCCCGAAAAGACGGCAGGGGAGGCAATCAGCCCCAGCATTTT	CASSSRKDGRGGNQPQHF
-	-	TRBV19	14	TRBJ2-3	TGTGCCAGTAAAAGTCAGATTAGCACAGATACGCAGTATTTT	CASKSQISTDTQYF
-	-	TRBV5-1	16	TRBJ2-1	TGCGCCAGCAGCTTGGCCGGGACACCCGCCTACAATGAGCAGTTCTTC	CASSLAGTPAYNEQFF
-	-	TRBV2	20	TRBJ2-6	TGTGCCAGCAGTGACACCTCTGTGGGGGTCCCCCCCTCTGGGGCCAACGTCCTGACTTTC	CASSDTSVGVPPSGANVLTF
-	-	TRBV25-1	11	TRBJ1-4	TGTGCCAGCAGGTCGGAAGAAAAACTGTTTTTT	CASRSEEKLFF
-	-	TRBV11-1	14	TRBJ2-5	TGTGCCAGCAGCTTCACGGGTTCACAAGAGACCCAGTACTTC	CASSFTGSQETQYF
-	-	TRBV29-1	13	TRBJ2-1	TGCAGCGTTGATGGGACCGCCTACAATGAGCAGTTCTTC	CSVDGTAYNEQFF
TRBD2	once	TRBV27	17	TRBJ2-7	TGTGCCAGCAGAGAACTAGCGGGAGGCCCCAGCTCCTACGAGCAGTACTTC	CASRELAGGPSSYEQYF
TRBD2	-	TRBV2	15	TRBJ2-1	TGTGCCAGCAGTGTCCTAAGCGGGAGTATGGGGGAGCAGTTCTTC	CASSVLSGSMGEQFF
-	-	TRBV2	10	TRBJ2-3	TGTGCCAGCACGGCAGATACGCAGTATTTT	CASTADTQYF
-	-	TRBV27	14	TRBJ1-6	TGTGCCAGCAGTTGGAGGACAAATAATTCACCCCTCCACTTT	CASSWRTNNSPLHF
-	once	TRBV28	13	TRBJ2-2	TGTGCCAGCAAAGACAGTTCCACCGGGGAGCTGTTTTTT	CASKDSSTGELFF
-	-	TRBV5-6	16	TRBJ2-3	TGTGCCAGTCACCTAACGCGCACGGGCGTGTTTGTTACGCAGTATTTT	CASHLTRTGVFVTQYF
-	-	TRBV2	15	TRBJ1-6	TGTGCCAGCAGTGAGCAGGCAGGGGATAATTCACCCCTCCACTTT	CASSEQAGDNSPLHF
TRBD2	-	TRBV28	17	TRBJ2-3	TGTGCCAGCAGTAATGGACTAGCGGGCGAATTTAGAGATACGCAGTATTTT	CASSNGLAGEFRDTQYF
-	-	TRBV28	15	TRBJ1-3	TGTGCCAGCAGCCCGCCGGGGGCCTCTGGAAACACCATATATTTT	CASSPPGASGNTIYF
TRBD1	-	TRBV9	14	TRBJ2-7	TGTGCCAGCAGCGCAGGGGACAGCTCCTACGAGCAGTACTTC	CASSAGDSSYEQYF
-	-	TRBV18	14	TRBJ2-4	TGTGCCAGCTCACCACCGGCGCAGGGAGACATTCAGTACTTC	CASSPPAQGDIQYF
-	-	TRBV6-1	13	TRBJ1-2	TGTGCCAGCAGTGAATGGGGGAACTATGGCTACACCTTC	CASSEWGNYGYTF
-	-	TRBV6-6	15	TRBJ2-1	TGTGCCAGCAGGCTTACTAGGGGGTTGGGCAATGAGCAGTTCTTC	CASRLTRGLGNEQFF
TRBD2	-	TRBV10-2	18	TRBJ2-1	TGCGCCAGCAGCTACGGACTAGCGGGAGTTGAGGGGGGATATGAGCAGTTCTTC	CASSYGLAGVEGGYEQFF
TRBD1	-	TRBV30	13	TRBJ2-3	TGTGCCGGGGACAGGGGGCGCAAAGATACGCAGTATTTT	CAGDRGRKDTQYF
-	-	TRBV11-2	19	TRBJ1-3	TGTGCCAGCAGCTTAGTCATTGCACCTGCCTGGGCAGCTGGAAACACCATATATTTT	CASSLVIAPAWAAGNTIYF
-	-	TRBV7-2	13	TRBJ1-6	TGTGCCAGCAGCTTGCGGGGGGATTCACCCCTCCACTTT	CASSLRGDSPLHF
TRBD2	once	TRBV6-1	17	TRBJ2-3	TGTGCCAGTAGTGGACCCTCTACCGGGAGGGATGTAGATACGCAGTATTTT	CASSGPSTGRDVDTQYF
-	-	TRBV5-8	16	TRBJ2-5	TGTGCCAGCAGCTTGCCAATCTCCGGGATTCAAGAGACCCAGTACTTC	CASSLPISGIQETQYF
-	-	TRBV14	18	TRBJ1-5	TGTGCCAGCAGCTCGAACAGGGAGCGAGATTCGGGGGATCAGCCCCAGCATTTT	CASSSNRERDSGDQPQHF
-	once	TRBV6-5	15	TRBJ1-1	TGTGCCAGCAGCCTCTTTTACGGGGAGGGCACTGAAGCTTTCTTT	CASSLFYGEGTEAFF
-	-	TRBV7-2	15	TRBJ1-4	TGTGCCAGCAGCCTCGGGAGGCGTGGGGGTGAAAAACTGTTTTTT	CASSLGRRGGEKLFF
TRBD2	-	TRBV28	19	TRBJ2-7	TGTGCCAGCAGTTTAATAGGACTAGCGGGTACTAATTCTCCCTACGAGCAGTACTTC	CASSLIGLAGTNSPYEQYF
-	-	TRBV9	16	TRBJ1-2	TGTGCCAGCAGCGTACGAGGGGAACCAGGGCCCGATGGCTACACCTTC	CASSVRGEPGPDGYTF